The present T cell receptor (beta chain) was sequenced within a study of cytotoxic CD8 clonotypes in ibrutinib-treated CLL. This clone was seen more than once but under ten times. The table came from immunoSEQ multiplex PCR; TCRdb's copy has only in-frame clones and leaves some out. The data contain 300,000 to 400,000 clones, 67% of them singletons. This TCR came from a human donor with chronic lymphocytic leukemia. Sample: PBMCs, taken after 36 months of ibrutinib treatment.

CDR3 sequence reads: CASSFAGVTNEKLFF. In DNA form, the CDR3 reads TGCGCCAGCAGCTTCGCAGGAGTGACTAATGAAAAACTGTTTTTT. The chain joins TRBV5-1 to TRBJ1-4; D gene uncertain. The CDR3 covers 15 residues. The germline V gene encodes CDR1 SGHRS and CDR2 YFSETQ. Trimming left V 2 bases short and J 2 bases short, with 10 bases between.